This entry concerns a single T cell receptor (beta chain). Original processing notes: Quantification of nucleated cells was approximated via reference gene primer amplification. Sequencing was performed with immunoSEQ multiplex PCR; in TCRdb, only in-frame clones are kept and a portion is missing. V and J calls and clone size are as listed in that table; D and trimming were resolved from the DNA. Of 150,000 or so clones listed, approximately 81% are singletons. This entry belongs to a study of blood T cell repertoires in COVID-19. Overall study: Collection of acute and convalescent COVID-19 samples took place in the United States, Italy and Spain. Nucleic acid was either cDNA or gDNA, and it came from T cells, B-cell-depleted T cells, or PBMCs.

There are 17 residues in the CDR3. Germline assignment: CDR1 SGHRS and CDR2 YFSETQ. Germline trimming cut 0 bases from V and 2 bases from J; bases unmatched to any gene: 7. The sequence derives from a woman aged 45-65 years with COVID-19, enrolled during active disease. The material sequenced was peripheral blood. The chain couples TRBV5-1 to TRBJ2-5; 10 bases are shared with TRBD2. For the CDR3, the DNA is TGCGCCAGCAGCTTGGGGACTAGCGGAAAATCACAAGAGACCCAGTACTTC. Protein sequence: CASSLGTSGKSQETQYF.